The clone carrying this T cell receptor (beta chain) was observed a few times. The data were obtained in a study of patients and donors after allogeneic stem cell transplantation. TCRdb fed the RT-PCR reads into MiXCR, producing one record per CDR3 protein. The repertoire holds 800,000 to 1,000,000 distinct CDR3 sequences, with over 15% as singletons. In germline, CDR1 is KGHSH, CDR2 LQKENI. Trimming left V 3 bases short and J 3 bases short, with 21 bases between. The CDR3 consists of 17 residues. Sequencing used blood, either unsorted or a sorted T cell fraction (not recorded which). The V call is TRBV18, the J call TRBJ2-7; perhaps TRBD2 as D (6 bases). This clonotype was sampled from a human donor who was either an allogeneic HSCT recipient or a stem cell or donor lymphocyte infusion donor (not recorded which). It is not recorded whose cells these are; they may come from a transplant donor. The CDR3 DNA follows: TGTGCCAGCTCACCGTTAGCGGACGGGTTAGGAAGCTACGAGCAGTACTTC. It encodes CASSPLADGLGSYEQYF. The complete variable domain, with remaining parts taken from reference TRBV18 and TRBJ2-7, reads NAGVMQNPRHLVRRRGQEARLRCSPMKGHSHVYWYRQLPEEGLKFMVYLQKENIIDESGMPKERFSAEFPKEGPSILRIQQVVRGDSAAYFCASSPLADGLGSYEQYFGPGTRLTVT.